The 6 T cell receptor beta chains below were found in one sample sequenced in a study of breast tumors, draining lymph nodes, adjacent tissues. TCRdb processed the multiplex PCR reads anew with MiXCR; each CDR3 protein has one entry. This sample has about 270,000 distinct CDR3 sequences, with over 25% found just once. The lymph nodes were axillary draining lymph nodes from breast cancer patients. The specimen was axillary lymph node tissue. The receptors come from a female donor with breast cancer. Some clones in this sample may be carry-over from other donors' samples.

CDR3 protein: CASSFEVTEAFF. The CDR3 DNA sequence: TGTGCCAGCAGCTTTGAGGTGACTGAAGCTTTCTTT. V is TRBV7-3 and J is TRBJ1-1; D ambiguous. CDR3 length: 12 amino acids. Trimming removed 3 bases at V and 5 bases at J, with 7 bases between. Per germline, CDR1 SGHTA and CDR2 FQGTGA.

In this sample, this clonotype turned up a few times. This chain joins TRBV27 and TRBJ2-7; maybe TRBD2 (5 bases). The V and J ends lost 1 base and 6 bases respectively, with 13 bases between them. CDR1 and CDR2 from the germline V gene are MNHEY and SMNVEV (reference sequence). The CDR3 has 14 residues. For the CDR3, the DNA is TGTGCCAGCAGTTTATTCGGTTACGAGGGCGAGCAGTACTTC. Its protein is CASSLFGYEGEQYF.

Remarks on this clonotype: Being one base from a much bigger clone, this may be a read error. The chain combines TRBV5-4 with TRBJ1-2; D unclear. This CDR3 has 13 residues. Germline CDR1 is SGHNT and CDR2 is YYREEE (reference sequence). The V end was cut by 4 bases, the J end by 4 bases, with 11 bases between. This chain's CDR3 is CASSAGSTYGYTF. The CDR3 DNA reads as TGTGCCAGCAGCGCCGGATCGACCTATGGCTACACCTTC.

The sample holds a few counts of this clonotype. The gene calls are TRBV19 and TRBJ2-6; the D call may be TRBD1 or TRBD2 (5 bases each). The CDR3 is made up of 19 amino acids. Germline V gene data show CDR1 as LNHDA and CDR2 as SQIVND (reference sequence). V was clipped by 5 bases and J by 2 bases, with 22 bases between them. CDR3 sequence reads: CASSLYGTRPAAGANVLTF. The CDR3 coding sequence is TGTGCCAGTAGTCTTTATGGGACGCGACCCGCCGCTGGGGCCAACGTCCTGACTTTC.

This clonotype has just one count. This chain joins TRBV18 and TRBJ2-1; 7 bases are shared with TRBD1. The CDR3 has 14 amino acids. Trimming removed 5 bases from V and 3 bases from J; junction bases left unmatched: 4. Germline assignment: CDR1 KGHSH and CDR2 LQKENI. The CDR3 nucleotides are TGTGCCAGCTCATCGGGACAGAACTACAATGAGCAGTTCTTC. It encodes CASSSGQNYNEQFF. Together with reference TRBV18 and TRBJ2-1, the CDR3 gives the full variable domain: NAGVMQNPRHLVRRRGQEARLRCSPMKGHSHVYWYRQLPEEGLKFMVYLQKENIIDESGMPKERFSAEFPKEGPSILRIQQVVRGDSAAYFCASSSGQNYNEQFFGPGTRLTVL.

This clonotype was detected ten times or more. The chain combines TRBV10-3 with TRBJ2-5, with D tentatively TRBD1 (5 bases). The V end lost 6 bases, the J end lost 2 bases, and 13 bases lay between the germline ends. In germline, CDR1 is ENHRY, CDR2 SYGVKD. CDR3 length: 14 amino acids. CDR3 DNA sequence: TGTGCCATCAGGGACATCGGTCTACAAGAGACCCAGTACTTC. Translation: CAIRDIGLQETQYF.